This is a list of T cell receptor beta chains from one sample in a study of shared clonotypes between healthy human individuals. Measured with immunoSEQ multiplex PCR; TCRdb has only the in-frame clones, and not every one. Of about 2 million clones in the sample, roughly 95% were seen once. The specimen was naive CD4+ T cells sorted from blood. The receptor set was obtained from a man younger than 35 in good health. Both conserved end residues are part of each CDR3. The order of the fields is J gene, V gene, CDR3 length, CDR3 protein.

TRBJ2-5 | TRBV28 | 16 | CASRRLAGGSQETQYF
TRBJ1-4 | TRBV5-1 | 15 | CASSLGQGPNEKLFF
TRBJ1-4 | TRBV6-5 | 14 | CASTAGSTNEKLFF
TRBJ2-5 | TRBV20-1 | 8 | CSAETQYF
TRBJ2-6 | TRBV13 | 15 | CASSLGPTGANVLTF
TRBJ2-3 | TRBV25-1 | 15 | CASSVLGGGTDTQYF
TRBJ1-6 | TRBV28 | 15 | CASSWGQIRSSPLHF
TRBJ2-7 | TRBV18 | 15 | CASSQVAGSTYEQYF
TRBJ1-5 | TRBV27 | 15 | CASDRGQQINQPQHF
TRBJ2-7 | TRBV6-5 | 15 | CASSYVYDTVYEQYF
TRBJ2-4 | TRBV28 | 15 | CASSTAGGSVDIQYF
TRBJ2-5 | TRBV2 | 14 | CASSGSQWSETQYF
TRBJ2-5 | TRBV11-2 | 15 | CASSLGVTNQETQYF
TRBJ2-3 | TRBV15 | 15 | CATSPGVAGADTQYF
TRBJ2-1 | TRBV4-1 | 16 | CASSPNSLQLYNEQFF
TRBJ1-6 | TRBV5-5 | 13 | CASSPGANSPLHF
TRBJ2-6 | TRBV6-5 | 15 | CASSYEATGANVLTF
TRBJ2-5 | TRBV10-3 | 13 | CAISEGGKETQYF
TRBJ1-1 | TRBV5-1 | 14 | CASRGTGSNTEAFF
TRBJ2-3 | TRBV9 | 16 | CASSVGRGAISDTQYF
TRBJ2-2 | TRBV5-1 | 16 | CASSLVGYANTGELFF
TRBJ1-4 | TRBV28 | 16 | CASSLWAGGAREKLFF
TRBJ1-1 | TRBV6-1 | 14 | CASSGQFLVTEAFF
TRBJ2-2 | TRBV5-1 | 15 | CASSLESSNTGELFF
TRBJ1-3 | TRBV19 | 16 | CASIPATADRGNTIYF
TRBJ1-1 | TRBV30 | 15 | CAWSSKQGGDTEAFF
TRBJ1-2 | TRBV18 | 15 | CASSPYKSSEHGYTF
TRBJ2-1 | TRBV6-6 | 15 | CASSGSGGVGNEQFF
TRBJ1-2 | TRBV7-2 | 13 | CASSIQGNYGYTF
TRBJ2-7 | TRBV10-3 | 14 | CAIQTSGDRHEQYF
TRBJ2-6 | TRBV30 | 17 | CACWAGQGVSGANVLTF
TRBJ2-7 | TRBV30 | 11 | CAWASSYEQYF
TRBJ2-3 | TRBV7-6 | 13 | CASSFYRGDTQYF
TRBJ1-1 | TRBV7-3 | 15 | CASSLTSYGGTEAFF
TRBJ2-1 | TRBV6-5 | 16 | CASSYSSGVPYNEQFF
TRBJ2-7 | TRBV2 | 14 | CASSEISHTYEQYF
TRBJ1-6 | TRBV19 | 14 | CASSTRDRGSPLHF
TRBJ2-1 | TRBV19 | 15 | CASSSAGLSENEQFF
TRBJ1-2 | TRBV9 | 15 | CASSVGQGIVDGYTF
TRBJ2-1 | TRBV10-3 | 17 | CAISESGVGRAYNEQFF
TRBJ1-1 | TRBV7-9 | 16 | CASSLDTGGWDTEAFF
TRBJ2-1 | TRBV6-6 | 16 | CASSPLRGMTYNEQFF
TRBJ2-1 | TRBV27 | 14 | CARISCSSYNEQFF
TRBJ1-3 | TRBV10-3 | 13 | CAIKDFSGNTIYF
TRBJ1-1 | TRBV18 | 14 | CASSPTRVNTEAFF
TRBJ1-1 | TRBV5-1 | 15 | CASSLPSGTNTEAFF
TRBJ2-3 | TRBV5-6 | 14 | CASSLAGGTDTQYF
TRBJ1-3 | TRBV4-1 | 16 | CASSPVTDRAGNTIYF
TRBJ2-3 | TRBV18 | 14 | CASSPGLAQDTQYF
TRBJ2-1 | TRBV11-3 | 18 | CASSLPTLALPVGNEQFF
TRBJ2-3 | TRBV6-6 | 15 | CASWDSNLSTDTQYF
TRBJ2-7 | TRBV19 | 15 | CASSPPHRGAYEQYF
TRBJ2-2 | TRBV6-5 | 11 | CASSPGAELFF
TRBJ2-5 | TRBV21-1 | 11 | CASSTQGTQYF
TRBJ2-3 | TRBV5-1 | 16 | CASSDSLAGAADTQYF
TRBJ2-7 | TRBV28 | 15 | CASRARDRWVYEQYF
TRBJ2-5 | TRBV11-2 | 15 | CASSLLQGLQETQYF
TRBJ1-1 | TRBV5-1 | 14 | CASSLAVDNTEAFF
TRBJ2-6 | TRBV5-4 | 14 | CASRRALGANVLTF